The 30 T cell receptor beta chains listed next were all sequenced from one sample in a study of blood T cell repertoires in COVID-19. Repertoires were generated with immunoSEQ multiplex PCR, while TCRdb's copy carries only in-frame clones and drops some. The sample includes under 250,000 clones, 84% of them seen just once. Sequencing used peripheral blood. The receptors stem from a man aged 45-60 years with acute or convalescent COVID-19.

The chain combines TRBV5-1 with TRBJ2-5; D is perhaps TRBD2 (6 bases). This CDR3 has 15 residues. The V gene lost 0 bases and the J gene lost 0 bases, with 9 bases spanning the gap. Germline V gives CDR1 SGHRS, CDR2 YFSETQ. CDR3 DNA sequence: TGCGCCAGCAGCTTGGCAGGGACTCACCAAGAGACCCAGTACTTC. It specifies CASSLAGTHQETQYF.

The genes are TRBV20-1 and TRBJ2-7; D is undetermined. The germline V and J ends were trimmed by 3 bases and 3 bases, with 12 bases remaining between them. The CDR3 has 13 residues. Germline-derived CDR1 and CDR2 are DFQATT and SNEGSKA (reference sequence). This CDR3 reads CSASQSPLYEQYF. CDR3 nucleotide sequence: TGCAGTGCTAGTCAAAGCCCTCTCTACGAGCAGTACTTC.

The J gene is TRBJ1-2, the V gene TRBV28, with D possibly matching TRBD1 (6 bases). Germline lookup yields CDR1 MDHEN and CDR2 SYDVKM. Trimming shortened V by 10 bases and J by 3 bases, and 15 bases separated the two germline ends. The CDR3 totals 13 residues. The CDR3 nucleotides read TGTGCCACCAAGATTGGACAGCACTATGGCTACACCTTC. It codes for CATKIGQHYGYTF.

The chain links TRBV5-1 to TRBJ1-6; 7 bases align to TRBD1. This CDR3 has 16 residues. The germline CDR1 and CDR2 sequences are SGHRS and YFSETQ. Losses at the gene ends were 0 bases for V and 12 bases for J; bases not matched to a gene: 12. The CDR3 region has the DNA TGCGCCAGCAGCTTGGGCGAAGGGGGCAGTGGATTACCCCTCCACTTT. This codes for CASSLGEGGSGLPLHF.

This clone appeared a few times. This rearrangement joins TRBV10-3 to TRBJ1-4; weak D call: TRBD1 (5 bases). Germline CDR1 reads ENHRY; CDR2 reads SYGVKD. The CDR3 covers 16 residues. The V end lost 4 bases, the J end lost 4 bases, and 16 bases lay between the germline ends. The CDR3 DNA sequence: TGTGCCATCAGTGCATCTTCAGGGAGGGATAATGAAAAACTGTTTTTT. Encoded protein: CAISASSGRDNEKLFF.

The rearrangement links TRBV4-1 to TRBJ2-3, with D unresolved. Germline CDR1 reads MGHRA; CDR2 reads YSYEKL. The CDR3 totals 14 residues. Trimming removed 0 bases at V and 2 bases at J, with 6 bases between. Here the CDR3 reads CASSQERYTDTQYF. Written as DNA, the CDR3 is TGCGCCAGCAGCCAAGAGCGGTACACAGATACGCAGTATTTT.

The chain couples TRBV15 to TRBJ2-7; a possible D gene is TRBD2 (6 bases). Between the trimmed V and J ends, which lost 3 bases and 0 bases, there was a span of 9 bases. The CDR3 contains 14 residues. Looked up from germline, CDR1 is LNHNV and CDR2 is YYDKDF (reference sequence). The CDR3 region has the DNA TGTGCCACCAGCAGCTTTAGCGGCTCCTACGAGCAGTACTTC. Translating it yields CATSSFSGSYEQYF.

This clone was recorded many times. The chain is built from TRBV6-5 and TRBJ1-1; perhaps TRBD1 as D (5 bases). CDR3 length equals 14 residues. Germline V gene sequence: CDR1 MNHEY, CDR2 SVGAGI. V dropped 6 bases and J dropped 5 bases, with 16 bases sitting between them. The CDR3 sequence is CASSTSDTLTEAFF. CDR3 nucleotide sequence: TGTGCCAGCAGCACTTCGGACACCTTGACTGAAGCTTTCTTT.

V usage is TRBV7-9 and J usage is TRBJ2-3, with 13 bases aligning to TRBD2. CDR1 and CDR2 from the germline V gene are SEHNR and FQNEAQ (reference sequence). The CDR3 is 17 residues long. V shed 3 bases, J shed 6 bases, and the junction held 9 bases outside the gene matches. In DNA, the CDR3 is TGTGCCAGCAGCTTCCCGGGGACTAGCGGGATAGTTGATACGCAGTATTTT. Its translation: CASSFPGTSGIVDTQYF.

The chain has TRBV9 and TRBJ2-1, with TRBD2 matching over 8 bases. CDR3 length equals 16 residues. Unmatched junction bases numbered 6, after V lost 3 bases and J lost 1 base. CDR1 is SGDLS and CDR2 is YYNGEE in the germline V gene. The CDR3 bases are TGTGCCAGCAGCGACTCTAGCGGGCTATCCTACAATGAGCAGTTCTTC. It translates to CASSDSSGLSYNEQFF.

The CDR3 region has the DNA TGTGCCATCAGTGAAATCGTTGCTAGTGAAGCTTTCTTT. Its translation: CAISEIVASEAFF. J is TRBJ1-1 and V is TRBV10-3; D unclear. V was pared by 3 bases and J by 7 bases, with 12 bases between. CDR1 ENHRY and CDR2 SYGVKD come from the germline V gene. The CDR3 spans 13 residues.

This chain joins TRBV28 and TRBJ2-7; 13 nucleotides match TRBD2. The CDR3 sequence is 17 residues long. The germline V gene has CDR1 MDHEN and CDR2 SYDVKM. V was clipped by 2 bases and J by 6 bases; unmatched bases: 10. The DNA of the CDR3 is TGTGCCAGCAGTTTAATACCGGTAGGACTAGCGGGAGTCGAGCAGTACTTC. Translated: CASSLIPVGLAGVEQYF.

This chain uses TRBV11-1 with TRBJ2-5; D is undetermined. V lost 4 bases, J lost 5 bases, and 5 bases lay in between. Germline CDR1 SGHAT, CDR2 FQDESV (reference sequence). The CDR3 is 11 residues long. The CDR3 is CASSSMETQYF. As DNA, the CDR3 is TGTGCCAGCAGCTCAATGGAGACCCAGTACTTC.

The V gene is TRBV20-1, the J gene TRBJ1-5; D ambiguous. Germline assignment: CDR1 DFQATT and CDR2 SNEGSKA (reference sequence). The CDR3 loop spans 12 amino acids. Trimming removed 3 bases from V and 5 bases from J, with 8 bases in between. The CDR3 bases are TGCAGTGCTAGTCCTGTAGATCAGCCCCAGCATTTT. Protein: CSASPVDQPQHF.

Here the CDR3 DNA reads TGTGCCAGTAGTCCAGGGACAGCTACTGGAAACACCATATATTTT. This gives the protein CASSPGTATGNTIYF. The chain couples TRBV19 to TRBJ1-3; 7 nucleotides align to TRBD1. The CDR3 sequence is 15 residues long. Trimming removed 5 bases from V and 2 bases from J; junction bases left unmatched: 6. The V gene's germline CDR1 is LNHDA and CDR2 SQIVND (reference sequence).

Here the CDR3 DNA reads TGTGCCAGCAGCAGTGCGCAGGGGGCTTCCTACGAGCAGTACTTC. Translated: CASSSAQGASYEQYF. V usage is TRBV5-4 and J usage is TRBJ2-7, with 8 bases matching TRBD1. Germline V gene lookup returns CDR1 SGHNT and CDR2 YYREEE (reference sequence). The CDR3 is 15 amino acids. The trim removed 4 bases at V and 1 base at J, leaving 7 bases unmatched.

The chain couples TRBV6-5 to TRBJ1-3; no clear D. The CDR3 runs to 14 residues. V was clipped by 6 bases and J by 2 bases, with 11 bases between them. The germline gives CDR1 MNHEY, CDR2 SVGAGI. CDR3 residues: CASRKLTTGNTIYF. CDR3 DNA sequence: TGTGCCAGCAGAAAACTCACTACTGGAAACACCATATATTTT.

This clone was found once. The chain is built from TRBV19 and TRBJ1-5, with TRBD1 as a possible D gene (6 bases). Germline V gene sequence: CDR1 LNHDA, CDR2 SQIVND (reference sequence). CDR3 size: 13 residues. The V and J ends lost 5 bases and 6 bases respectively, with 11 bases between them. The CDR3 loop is CASSAGVTQPQHF. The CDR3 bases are TGTGCCAGTAGTGCAGGGGTCACTCAGCCCCAGCATTTT.

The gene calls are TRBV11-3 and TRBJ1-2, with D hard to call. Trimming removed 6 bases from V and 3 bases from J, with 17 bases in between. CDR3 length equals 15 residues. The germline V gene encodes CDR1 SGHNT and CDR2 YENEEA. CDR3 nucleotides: TGTGCCAGCAGTGAAACCTCGAGACGGGACTATGGCTACACCTTC. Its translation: CASSETSRRDYGYTF. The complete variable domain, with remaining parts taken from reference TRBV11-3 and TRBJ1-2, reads EAGVVQSPRYKIIEKKQPVAFWCNPISGHNTLYWYLQNLGQGPELLIRYENEEAVDDSQLPKDRFSAERLKGVDSTLKIQPAELGDSAVYLCASSETSRRDYGYTFGSGTRLTVV.

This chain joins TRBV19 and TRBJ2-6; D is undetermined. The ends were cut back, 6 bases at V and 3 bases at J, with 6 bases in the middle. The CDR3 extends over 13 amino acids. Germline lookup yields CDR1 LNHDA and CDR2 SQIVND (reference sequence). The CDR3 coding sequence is TGTGCCAGTAGCCCCCTTGGGGCCAACGTCCTGACTTTC. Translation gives CASSPLGANVLTF.

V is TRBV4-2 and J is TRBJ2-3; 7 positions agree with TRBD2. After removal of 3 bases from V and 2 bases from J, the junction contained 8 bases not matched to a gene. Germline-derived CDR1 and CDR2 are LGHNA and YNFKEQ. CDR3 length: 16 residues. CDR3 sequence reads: CASSHFSGTITDTQYF. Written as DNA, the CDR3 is TGTGCCAGCAGCCATTTTTCCGGGACTATCACAGATACGCAGTATTTT.

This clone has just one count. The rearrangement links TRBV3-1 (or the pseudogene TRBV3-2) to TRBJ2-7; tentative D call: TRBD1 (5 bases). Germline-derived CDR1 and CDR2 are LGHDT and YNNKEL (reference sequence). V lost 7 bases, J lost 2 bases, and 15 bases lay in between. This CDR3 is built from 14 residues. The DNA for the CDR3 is TGTGCCAGCAACCCCTCAGGGTTGCCCTACGAGCAGTACTTC. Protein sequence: CASNPSGLPYEQYF.

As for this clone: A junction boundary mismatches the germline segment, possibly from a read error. CDR3 protein: CASSNSRSGSYNEQFF. CDR3 coding DNA: TGTGCCAGCAGTAACTCTCGTAGCGGGAGTTACAATGAGCAGTTCTTC. This chain joins TRBV6-6 and TRBJ2-1, with 9 bases identical to TRBD2. The CDR3 is 16 amino acids. Germline V gives CDR1 MNHNY, CDR2 SVGAGI (reference sequence).

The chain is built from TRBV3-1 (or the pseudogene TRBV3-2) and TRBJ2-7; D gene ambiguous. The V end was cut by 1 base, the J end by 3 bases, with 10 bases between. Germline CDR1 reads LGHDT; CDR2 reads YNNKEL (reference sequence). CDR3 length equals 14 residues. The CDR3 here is CASSQAVSYYEQYF. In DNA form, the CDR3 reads TGTGCCAGCAGCCAAGCCGTGAGCTACTACGAGCAGTACTTC.

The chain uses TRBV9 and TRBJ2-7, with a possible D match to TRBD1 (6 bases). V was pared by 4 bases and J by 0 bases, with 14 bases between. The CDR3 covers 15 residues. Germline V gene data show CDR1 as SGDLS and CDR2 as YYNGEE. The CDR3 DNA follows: TGTGCCAGCAGCCCCTCGGTACAGGGCTCCTACGAGCAGTACTTC. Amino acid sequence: CASSPSVQGSYEQYF.

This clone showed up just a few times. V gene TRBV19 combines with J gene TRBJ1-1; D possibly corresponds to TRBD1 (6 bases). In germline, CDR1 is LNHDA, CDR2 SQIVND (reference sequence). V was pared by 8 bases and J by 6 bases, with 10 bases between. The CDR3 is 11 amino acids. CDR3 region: CASRGGAEAFF. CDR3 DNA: TGTGCCAGTCGAGGGGGGGCTGAAGCTTTCTTT.

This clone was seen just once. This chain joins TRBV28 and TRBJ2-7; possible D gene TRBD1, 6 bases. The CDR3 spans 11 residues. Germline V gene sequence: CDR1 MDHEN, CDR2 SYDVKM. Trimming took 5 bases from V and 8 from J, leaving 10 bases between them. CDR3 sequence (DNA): TGTGCCAGCAGTAACAGGGCACAGCAGTACTTC. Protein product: CASSNRAQQYF.

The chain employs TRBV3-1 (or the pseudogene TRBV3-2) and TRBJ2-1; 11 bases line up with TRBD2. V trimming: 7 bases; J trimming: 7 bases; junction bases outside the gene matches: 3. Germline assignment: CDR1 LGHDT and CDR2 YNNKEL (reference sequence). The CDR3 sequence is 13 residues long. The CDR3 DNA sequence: TGTGCCAGCAAACTAGCGGGAGCTAATGAGCAGTTCTTC. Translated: CASKLAGANEQFF.

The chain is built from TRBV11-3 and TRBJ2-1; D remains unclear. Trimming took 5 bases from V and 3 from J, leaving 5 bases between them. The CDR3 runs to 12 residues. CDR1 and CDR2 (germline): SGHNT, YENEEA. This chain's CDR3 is CASSLVYNEQFF. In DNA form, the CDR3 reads TGTGCCAGCAGCCTCGTCTACAATGAGCAGTTCTTC.

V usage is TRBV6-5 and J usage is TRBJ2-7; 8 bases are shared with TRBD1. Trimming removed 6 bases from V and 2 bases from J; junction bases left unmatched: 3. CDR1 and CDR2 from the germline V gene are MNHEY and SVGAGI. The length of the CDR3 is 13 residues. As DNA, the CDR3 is TGTGCCAGCAGGGACAGGGTGCCCTACGAGCAGTACTTC. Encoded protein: CASRDRVPYEQYF.